This T cell receptor (beta chain) was recovered during a study of T cells in localized non-small cell lung cancer. This table comes from immunoSEQ multiplex PCR, and its TCRdb copy is limited to in-frame clones, with some not included. The sample yields tens of thousands of clones, roughly 83% seen once. Whole-study findings and limits: Median about 56 top-100 tumor clones were shared with paired adjacent lung. Sequencing was limited to one tumor region, leaving the possibility of heterogeneity open.

About this clone: The target antigen is unknown.

The sample was peripheral blood, taken before any cancer treatment. The sequence came from a female donor over 55 with stage I lung adenocarcinoma.

As DNA, the CDR3 is TGTGCCAGCAGCCTTAGGACAGACTATAACTATGGCTACACCTTC. It codes for CASSLRTDYNYGYTF. The genes are TRBV7-2 and TRBJ1-2, with D tentatively TRBD1 (6 bases). V was cut by 5 bases and J by 1 base, with 14 bases left in between. This CDR3 comprises 15 residues. Germline V gene sequence: CDR1 SGHTA, CDR2 FQGNSA.